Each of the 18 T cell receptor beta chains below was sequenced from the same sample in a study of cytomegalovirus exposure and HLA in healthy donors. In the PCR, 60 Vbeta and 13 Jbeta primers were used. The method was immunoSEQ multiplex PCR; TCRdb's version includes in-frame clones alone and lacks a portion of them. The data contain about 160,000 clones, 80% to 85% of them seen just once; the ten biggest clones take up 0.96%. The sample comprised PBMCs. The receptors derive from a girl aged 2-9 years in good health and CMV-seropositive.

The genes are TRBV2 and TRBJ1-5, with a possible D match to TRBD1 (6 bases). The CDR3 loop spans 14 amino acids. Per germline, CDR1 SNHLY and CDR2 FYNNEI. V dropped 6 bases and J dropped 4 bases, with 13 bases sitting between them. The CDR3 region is CASSRDTANQPQHF. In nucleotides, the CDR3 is TGTGCCAGCAGCCGGGACACCGCTAATCAGCCCCAGCATTTT.

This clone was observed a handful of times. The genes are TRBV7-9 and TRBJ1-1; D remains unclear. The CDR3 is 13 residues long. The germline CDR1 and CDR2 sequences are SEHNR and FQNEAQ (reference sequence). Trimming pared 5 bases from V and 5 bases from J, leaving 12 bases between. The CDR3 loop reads CASSRRVWTEAFF. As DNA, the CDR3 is TGTGCCAGCAGCCGGAGGGTCTGGACTGAAGCTTTCTTT. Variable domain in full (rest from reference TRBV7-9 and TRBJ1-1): DTGVSQNPRHKITKRGQNVTFRCDPISEHNRLYWYRQTLGQGPEFLTYFQNEAQLEKSRLLSDRFSAERPKGSFSTLEIQRTEQGDSAMYLCASSRRVWTEAFFGQGTRLTVV.

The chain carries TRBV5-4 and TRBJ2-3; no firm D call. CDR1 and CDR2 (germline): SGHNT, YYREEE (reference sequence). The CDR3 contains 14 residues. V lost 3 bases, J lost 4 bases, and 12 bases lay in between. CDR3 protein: CASSSDLGPDTQYF. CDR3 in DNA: TGTGCCAGCAGCTCAGACCTAGGCCCAGATACGCAGTATTTT.

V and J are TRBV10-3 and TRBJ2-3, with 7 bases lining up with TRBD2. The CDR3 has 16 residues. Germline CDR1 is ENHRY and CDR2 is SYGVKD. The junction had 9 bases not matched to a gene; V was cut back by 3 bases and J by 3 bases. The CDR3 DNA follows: TGTGCCATCAGTGAAGCTCCTTCGGGAGGAACAGATACGCAGTATTTT. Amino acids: CAISEAPSGGTDTQYF.

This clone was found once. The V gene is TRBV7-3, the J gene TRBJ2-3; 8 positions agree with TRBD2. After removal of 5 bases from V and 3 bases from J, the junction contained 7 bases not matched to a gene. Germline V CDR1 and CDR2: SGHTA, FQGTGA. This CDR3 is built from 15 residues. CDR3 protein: CASSRGLVPTDTQYF. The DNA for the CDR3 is TGTGCCAGCAGCCGGGGACTAGTTCCGACAGATACGCAGTATTTT.

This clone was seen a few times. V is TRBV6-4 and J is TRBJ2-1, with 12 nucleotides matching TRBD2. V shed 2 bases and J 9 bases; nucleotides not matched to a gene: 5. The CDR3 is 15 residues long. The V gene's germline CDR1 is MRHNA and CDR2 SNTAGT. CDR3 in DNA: TGTGCCAGCAGTGACGGACTAGCGGGGAACAGTGAGCAGTTCTTC. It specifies CASSDGLAGNSEQFF.

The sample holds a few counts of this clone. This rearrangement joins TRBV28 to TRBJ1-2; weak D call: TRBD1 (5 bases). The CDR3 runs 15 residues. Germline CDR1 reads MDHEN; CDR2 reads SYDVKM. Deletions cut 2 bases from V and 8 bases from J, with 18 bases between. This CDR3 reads CASSLNPAGWLGYTF. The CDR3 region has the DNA TGTGCCAGCAGTTTAAACCCGGCAGGGTGGTTAGGCTACACCTTC.

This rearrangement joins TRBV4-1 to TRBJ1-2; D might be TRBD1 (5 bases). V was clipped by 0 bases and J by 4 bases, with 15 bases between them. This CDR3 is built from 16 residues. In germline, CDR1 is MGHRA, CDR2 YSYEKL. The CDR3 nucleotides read TGCGCCAGCAGCCAAGATTACGGCAGGGTAGGCTATGGCTACACCTTC. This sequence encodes CASSQDYGRVGYGYTF.

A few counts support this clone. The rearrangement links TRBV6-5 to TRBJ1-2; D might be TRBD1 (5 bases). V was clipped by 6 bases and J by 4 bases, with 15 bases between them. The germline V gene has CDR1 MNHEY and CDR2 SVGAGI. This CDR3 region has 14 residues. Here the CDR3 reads CASSPRGEGYGYTF. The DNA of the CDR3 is TGTGCCAGCAGCCCCCGGGGGGAGGGCTATGGCTACACCTTC.

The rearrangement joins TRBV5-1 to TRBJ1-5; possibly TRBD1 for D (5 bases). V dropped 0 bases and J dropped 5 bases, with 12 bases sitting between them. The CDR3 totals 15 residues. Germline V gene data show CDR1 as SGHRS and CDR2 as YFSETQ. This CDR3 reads CASSLGGGSYQPQHF. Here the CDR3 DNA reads TGCGCCAGCAGCTTGGGGGGCGGATCCTATCAGCCCCAGCATTTT.

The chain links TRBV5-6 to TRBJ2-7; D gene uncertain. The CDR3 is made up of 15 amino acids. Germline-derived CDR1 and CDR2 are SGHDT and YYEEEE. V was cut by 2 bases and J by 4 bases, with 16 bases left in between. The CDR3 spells CASSLDTESSYEQYF. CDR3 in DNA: TGTGCCAGCAGCTTAGACACAGAATCATCTTACGAGCAGTACTTC.

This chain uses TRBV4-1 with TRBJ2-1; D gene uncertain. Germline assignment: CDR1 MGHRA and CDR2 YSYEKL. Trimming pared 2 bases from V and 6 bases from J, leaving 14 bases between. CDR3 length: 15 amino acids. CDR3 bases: TGCGCCAGCAGCCAAAACCTGGGCGTACTCAATGAGCAGTTCTTC. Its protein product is CASSQNLGVLNEQFF.

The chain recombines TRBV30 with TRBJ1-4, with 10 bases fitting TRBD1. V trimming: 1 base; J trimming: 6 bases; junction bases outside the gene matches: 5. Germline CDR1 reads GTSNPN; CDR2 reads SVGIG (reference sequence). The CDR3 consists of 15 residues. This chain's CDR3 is CAWSAPGTGDEKLFF. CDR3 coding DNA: TGTGCCTGGAGTGCCCCCGGGACAGGGGATGAAAAACTGTTTTTT.

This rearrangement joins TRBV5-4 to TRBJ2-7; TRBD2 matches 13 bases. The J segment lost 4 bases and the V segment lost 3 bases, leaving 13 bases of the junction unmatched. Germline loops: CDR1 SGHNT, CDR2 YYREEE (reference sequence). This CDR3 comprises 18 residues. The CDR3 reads CASSSRTSGGTGGYEQYF. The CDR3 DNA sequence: TGTGCCAGCAGCTCTAGGACTAGCGGGGGAACGGGGGGGTACGAGCAGTACTTC.

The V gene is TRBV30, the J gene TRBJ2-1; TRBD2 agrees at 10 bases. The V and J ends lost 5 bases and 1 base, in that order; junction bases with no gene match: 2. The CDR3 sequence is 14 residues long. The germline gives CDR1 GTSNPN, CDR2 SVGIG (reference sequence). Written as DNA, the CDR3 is TGTGCCTGGCTGACTAGCGGGTCCTACAATGAGCAGTTCTTC. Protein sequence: CAWLTSGSYNEQFF.

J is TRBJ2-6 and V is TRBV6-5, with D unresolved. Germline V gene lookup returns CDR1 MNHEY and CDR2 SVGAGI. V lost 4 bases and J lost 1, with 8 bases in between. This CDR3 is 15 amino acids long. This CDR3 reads CASSSRRSGANVLTF. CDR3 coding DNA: TGTGCCAGCAGTTCTCGCAGGTCTGGGGCCAACGTCCTGACTTTC.

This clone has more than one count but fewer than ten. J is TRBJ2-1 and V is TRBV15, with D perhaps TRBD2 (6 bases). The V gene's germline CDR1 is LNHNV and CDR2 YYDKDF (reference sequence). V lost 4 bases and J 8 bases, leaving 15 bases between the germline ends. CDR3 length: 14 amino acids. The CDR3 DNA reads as TGTGCCACCAGCAAGCGGGTGCGTACGGATGAGCAGTTCTTC. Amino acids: CATSKRVRTDEQFF.

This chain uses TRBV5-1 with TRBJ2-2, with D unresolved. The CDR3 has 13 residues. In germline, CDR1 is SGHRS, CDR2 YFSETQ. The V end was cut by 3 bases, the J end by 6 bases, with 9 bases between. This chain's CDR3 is CASSSTLAGELFF. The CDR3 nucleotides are TGCGCCAGCAGCTCCACTCTCGCCGGGGAGCTGTTTTTT.